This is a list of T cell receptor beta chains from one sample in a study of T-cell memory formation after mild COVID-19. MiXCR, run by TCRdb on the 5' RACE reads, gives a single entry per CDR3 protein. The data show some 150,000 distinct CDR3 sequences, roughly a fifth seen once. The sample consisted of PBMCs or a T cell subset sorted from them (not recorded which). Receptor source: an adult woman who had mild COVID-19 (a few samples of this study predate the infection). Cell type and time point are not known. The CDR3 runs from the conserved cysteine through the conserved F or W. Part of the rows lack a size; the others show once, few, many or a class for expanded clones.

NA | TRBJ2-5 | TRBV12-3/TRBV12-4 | CASSLVSGQGTAQYF
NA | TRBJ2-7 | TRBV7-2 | CASSLSAGAPYEQYF
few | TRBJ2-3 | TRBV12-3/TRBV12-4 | CASSRPTGTDTQYF
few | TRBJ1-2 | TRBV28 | CASTHTVGTGKASDGYTF
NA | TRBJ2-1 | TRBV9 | CASSAGGSYNEQFF
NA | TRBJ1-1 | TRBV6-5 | CASSGLTEAFF
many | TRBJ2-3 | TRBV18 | CASSTEGTSDTQYF
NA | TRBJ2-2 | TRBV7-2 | CASIGGNTGELFF
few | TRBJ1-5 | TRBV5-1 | CASSSVFGQPQHF
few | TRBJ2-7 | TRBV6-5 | CASRRPGSHEQYF
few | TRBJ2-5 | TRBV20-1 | CSPAKRGAQETQYF
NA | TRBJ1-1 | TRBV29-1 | CSVERGVLNTEAFF
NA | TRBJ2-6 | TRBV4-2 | CASGQGVSGANVLTF
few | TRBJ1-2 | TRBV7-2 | CASSPHRTGTGSHGYTF
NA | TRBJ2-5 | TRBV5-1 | CASRVPRLAGAETQYF
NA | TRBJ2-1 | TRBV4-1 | CASSHSGGDYNEQFF
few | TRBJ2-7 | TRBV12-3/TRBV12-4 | CASSLSGTGVYEQYF
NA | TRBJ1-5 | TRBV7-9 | CASSAQGQRNQPQHF
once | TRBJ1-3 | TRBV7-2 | CASSLGGTSSGNTIYF
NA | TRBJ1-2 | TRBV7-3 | CASSSKTGPVGGYTF